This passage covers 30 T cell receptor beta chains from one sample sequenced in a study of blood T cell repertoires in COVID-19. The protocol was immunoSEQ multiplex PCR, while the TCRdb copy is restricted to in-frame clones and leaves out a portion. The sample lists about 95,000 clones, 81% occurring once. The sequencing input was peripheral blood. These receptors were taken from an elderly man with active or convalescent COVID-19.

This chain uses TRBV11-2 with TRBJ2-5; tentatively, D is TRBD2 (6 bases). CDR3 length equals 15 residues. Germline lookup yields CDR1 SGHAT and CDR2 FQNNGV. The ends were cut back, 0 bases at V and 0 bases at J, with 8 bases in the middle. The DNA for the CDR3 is TGTGCCAGCAGCTTAGAAAGGACTAACCAAGAGACCCAGTACTTC. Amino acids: CASSLERTNQETQYF.

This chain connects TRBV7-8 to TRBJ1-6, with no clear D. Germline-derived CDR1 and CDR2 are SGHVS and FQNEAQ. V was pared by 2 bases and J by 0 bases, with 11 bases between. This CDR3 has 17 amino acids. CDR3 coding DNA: TGTGCCAGCAGCTTAAGACACGGAAGCTCCTATAATTCACCCCTCCACTTT. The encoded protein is CASSLRHGSSYNSPLHF.

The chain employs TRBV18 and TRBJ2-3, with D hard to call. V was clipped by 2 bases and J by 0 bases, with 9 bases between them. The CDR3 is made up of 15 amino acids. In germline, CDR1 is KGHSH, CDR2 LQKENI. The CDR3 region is CASSPFLESTDTQYF. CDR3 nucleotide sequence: TGTGCCAGCTCACCATTTTTAGAGAGCACAGATACGCAGTATTTT.

The CDR3 nucleotides read TGTGCCAGCAGATTACAGGGGGTATATTCTGATGGCTACACCTTC. Residues: CASRLQGVYSDGYTF. The chain joins TRBV6-5 to TRBJ1-2, with 8 bases that match TRBD1. V lost 6 bases, J lost 6 bases, and 12 bases stayed unmatched. In germline, CDR1 is MNHEY, CDR2 SVGAGI. The CDR3 consists of 15 residues.

CDR3 in DNA: TGTGCCAGCAGCCCTATGAGGTTCAGTGGAAACACCATATATTTT. Its translation: CASSPMRFSGNTIYF. The genes are TRBV7-9 and TRBJ1-3; no clear D. Germline loops: CDR1 SEHNR, CDR2 FQNEAQ (reference sequence). Trimming took 5 bases from V and 3 from J, leaving 14 bases between them. The CDR3 has 15 amino acids.

CDR3 sequence (DNA): TGTGCCAGTAGTAACAGGGCCTTGGGTATAGCTGAAGCTTTCTTT. Its protein is CASSNRALGIAEAFF. This chain connects TRBV19 to TRBJ1-1; a weak D match, TRBD1 (6 bases). Germline loops: CDR1 LNHDA, CDR2 SQIVND (reference sequence). This CDR3 is built from 15 residues. Trimming removed 4 bases at V and 6 bases at J, with 18 bases between. The variable domain in full, with the rest retrieved from reference TRBV19 and TRBJ1-1, is DGGITQSPKYLFRKEGQNVTLSCEQNLNHDAMYWYRQDPGQGLRLIYYSQIVNDFQKGDIAEGYSVSREKKESFPLTVTSAQKNPTAFYLCASSNRALGIAEAFFGQGTRLTVV.

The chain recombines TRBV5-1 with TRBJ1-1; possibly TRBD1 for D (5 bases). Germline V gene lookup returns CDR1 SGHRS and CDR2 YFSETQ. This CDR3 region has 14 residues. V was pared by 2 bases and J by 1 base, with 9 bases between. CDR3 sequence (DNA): TGCGCCAGCAGCTTCATGACAGAGAACACTGAAGCTTTCTTT. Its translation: CASSFMTENTEAFF.

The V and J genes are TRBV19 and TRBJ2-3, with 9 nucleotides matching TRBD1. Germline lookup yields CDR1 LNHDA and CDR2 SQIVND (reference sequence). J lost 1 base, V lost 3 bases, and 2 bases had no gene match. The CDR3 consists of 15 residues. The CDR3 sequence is CASSIGDRGTDTQYF. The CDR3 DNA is TGTGCCAGTAGTATCGGGGACAGGGGCACAGATACGCAGTATTTT.

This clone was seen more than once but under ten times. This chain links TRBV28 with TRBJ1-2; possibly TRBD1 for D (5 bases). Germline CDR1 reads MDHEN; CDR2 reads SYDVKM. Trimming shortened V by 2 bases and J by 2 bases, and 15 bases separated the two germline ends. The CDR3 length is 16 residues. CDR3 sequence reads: CASSLIPQGRNYGYTF. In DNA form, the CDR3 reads TGTGCCAGCAGTTTAATCCCCCAGGGTAGAAACTATGGCTACACCTTC.

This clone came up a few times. CDR3 sequence reads: CASSIVGVDYGYTF. The DNA for the CDR3 is TGTGCCAGTAGTATAGTCGGGGTGGACTATGGCTACACCTTC. The rearrangement uses TRBV19 and TRBJ1-2, with D unresolved. This CDR3 has 14 residues. The V and J ends lost 1 base and 3 bases respectively, with 9 bases between them. The germline V gene has CDR1 LNHDA and CDR2 SQIVND (reference sequence).

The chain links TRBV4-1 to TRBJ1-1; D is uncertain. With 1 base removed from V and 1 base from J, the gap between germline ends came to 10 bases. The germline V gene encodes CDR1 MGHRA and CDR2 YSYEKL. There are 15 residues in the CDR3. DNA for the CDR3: TGCGCCAGCAGCCAAGTTGTACAATGGAACACTGAAGCTTTCTTT. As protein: CASSQVVQWNTEAFF.

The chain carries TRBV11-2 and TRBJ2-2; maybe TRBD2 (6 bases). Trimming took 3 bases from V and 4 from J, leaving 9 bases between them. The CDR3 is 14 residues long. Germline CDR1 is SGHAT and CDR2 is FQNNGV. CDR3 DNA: TGTGCCAGCAGCTTGGCCGGGGGCACCGGGGAGCTGTTTTTT. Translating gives CASSLAGGTGELFF.

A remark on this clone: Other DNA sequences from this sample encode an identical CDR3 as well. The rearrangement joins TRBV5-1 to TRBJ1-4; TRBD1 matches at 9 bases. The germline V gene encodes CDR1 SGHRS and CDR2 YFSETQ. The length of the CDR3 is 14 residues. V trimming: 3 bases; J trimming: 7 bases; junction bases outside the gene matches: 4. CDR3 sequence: CASSSGQGREKLFF. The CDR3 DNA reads TGCGCCAGCAGCTCGGGACAGGGTCGTGAAAAACTGTTTTTT.

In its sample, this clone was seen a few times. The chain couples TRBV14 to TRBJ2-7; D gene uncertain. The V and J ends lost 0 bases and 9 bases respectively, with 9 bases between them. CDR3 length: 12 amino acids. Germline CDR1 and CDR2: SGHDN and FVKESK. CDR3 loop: CASSQDRLSQYF. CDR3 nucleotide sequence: TGTGCCAGCAGCCAAGATAGACTGTCGCAGTACTTC.

CDR3 DNA sequence: TGCGCCAGCAGCCAAGATCTGGGCGGGGGGGCCTGGTCCGATGAGCAGTTCTTC. Protein product: CASSQDLGGGAWSDEQFF. The chain combines TRBV4-3 with TRBJ2-1; 9 bases fit TRBD2. The V gene end was trimmed by 0 bases and the J gene end by 8 bases; junction bases not matched to a gene: 14. Per the germline V gene, CDR1 is LGHNA and CDR2 is YSLEER. This CDR3 comprises 18 residues.

The CDR3 DNA sequence: TGTGCCACCGGGGGGGGGAGCAATCAGCCCCAGCATTTT. Translating it yields CATGGGSNQPQHF. The rearrangement links TRBV24-1 to TRBJ1-5, with a possible D match to TRBD1 (5 bases). Germline-derived CDR1 and CDR2 are KGHDR and SFDVKD. Trimming removed 9 bases from V and 1 base from J, with 9 bases in between. CDR3 size: 13 residues.

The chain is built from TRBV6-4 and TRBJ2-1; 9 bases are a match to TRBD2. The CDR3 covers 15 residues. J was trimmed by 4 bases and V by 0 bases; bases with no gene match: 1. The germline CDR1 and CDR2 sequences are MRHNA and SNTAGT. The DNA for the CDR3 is TGTGCCAGCAGTGACTCGGCGGGGGGGTACAATGAGCAGTTCTTC. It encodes CASSDSAGGYNEQFF.

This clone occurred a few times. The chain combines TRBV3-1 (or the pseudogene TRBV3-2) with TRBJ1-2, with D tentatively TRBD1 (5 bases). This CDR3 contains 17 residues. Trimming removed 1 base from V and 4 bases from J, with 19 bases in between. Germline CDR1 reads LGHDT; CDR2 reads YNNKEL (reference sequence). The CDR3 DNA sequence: TGTGCCAGCAGCCAAGTGTTCGGTTCTGGGGCCTCCTATGGCTACACCTTC. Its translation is CASSQVFGSGASYGYTF.

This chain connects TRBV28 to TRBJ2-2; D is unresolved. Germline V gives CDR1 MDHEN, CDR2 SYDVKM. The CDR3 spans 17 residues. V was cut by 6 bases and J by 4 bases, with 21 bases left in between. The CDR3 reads CASSRVTRVYGTGELFF. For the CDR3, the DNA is TGTGCCAGCAGCCGTGTTACCCGGGTGTACGGCACCGGGGAGCTGTTTTTT.

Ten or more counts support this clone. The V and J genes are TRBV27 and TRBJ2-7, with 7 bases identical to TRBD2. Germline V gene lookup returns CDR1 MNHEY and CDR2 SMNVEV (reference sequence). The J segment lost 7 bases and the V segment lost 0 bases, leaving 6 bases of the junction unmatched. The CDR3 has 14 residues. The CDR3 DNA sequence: TGTGCCAGCAGTTTATCGGGGGGGAGGGGTGAGCAGTACTTC. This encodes CASSLSGGRGEQYF.

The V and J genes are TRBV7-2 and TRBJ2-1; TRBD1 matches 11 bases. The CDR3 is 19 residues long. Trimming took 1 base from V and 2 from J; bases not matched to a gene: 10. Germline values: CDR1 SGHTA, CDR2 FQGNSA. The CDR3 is CASSLVGTGGIRTYNEQFF. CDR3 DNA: TGTGCCAGCAGCTTAGTTGGGACAGGGGGGATTAGAACCTACAATGAGCAGTTCTTC.

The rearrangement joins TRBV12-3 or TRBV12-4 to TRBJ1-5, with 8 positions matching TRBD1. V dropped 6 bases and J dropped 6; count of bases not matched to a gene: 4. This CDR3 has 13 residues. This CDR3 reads CASRGQGFQPQHF. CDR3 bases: TGTGCCAGCAGAGGACAGGGTTTTCAGCCCCAGCATTTT.

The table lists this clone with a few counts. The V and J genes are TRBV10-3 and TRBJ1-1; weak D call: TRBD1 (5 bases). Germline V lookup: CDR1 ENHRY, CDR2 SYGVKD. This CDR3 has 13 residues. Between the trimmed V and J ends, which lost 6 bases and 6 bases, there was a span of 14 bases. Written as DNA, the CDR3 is TGTGCCATCAGGAGGGAGGCGGGACCTGAAGCTTTCTTT. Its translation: CAIRREAGPEAFF.

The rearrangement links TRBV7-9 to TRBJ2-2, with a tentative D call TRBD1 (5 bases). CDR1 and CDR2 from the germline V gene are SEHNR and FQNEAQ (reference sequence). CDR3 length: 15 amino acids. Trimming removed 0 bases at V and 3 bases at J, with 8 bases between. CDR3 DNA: TGTGCCAGCAGCTTAGCAGGGGTCCACACCGGGGAGCTGTTTTTT. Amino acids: CASSLAGVHTGELFF.

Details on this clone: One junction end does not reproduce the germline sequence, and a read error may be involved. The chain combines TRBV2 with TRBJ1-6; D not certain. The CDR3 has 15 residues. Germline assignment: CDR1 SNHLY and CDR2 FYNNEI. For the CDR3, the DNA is TGTGCCAGCAGGGAAGGAGGCGGTGGGAATTCACCCCTCCACTTT. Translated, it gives CASREGGGGNSPLHF.

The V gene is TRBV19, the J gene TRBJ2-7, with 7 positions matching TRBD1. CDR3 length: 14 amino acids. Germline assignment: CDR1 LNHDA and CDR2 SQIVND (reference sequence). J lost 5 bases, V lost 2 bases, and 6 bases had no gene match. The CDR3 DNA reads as TGTGCCAGTAGTATATCAGGGGGATACGACGAGCAGTACTTC. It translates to CASSISGGYDEQYF. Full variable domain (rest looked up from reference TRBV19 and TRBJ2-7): DGGITQSPKYLFRKEGQNVTLSCEQNLNHDAMYWYRQDPGQGLRLIYYSQIVNDFQKGDIAEGYSVSREKKESFPLTVTSAQKNPTAFYLCASSISGGYDEQYFGPGTRLTVT.

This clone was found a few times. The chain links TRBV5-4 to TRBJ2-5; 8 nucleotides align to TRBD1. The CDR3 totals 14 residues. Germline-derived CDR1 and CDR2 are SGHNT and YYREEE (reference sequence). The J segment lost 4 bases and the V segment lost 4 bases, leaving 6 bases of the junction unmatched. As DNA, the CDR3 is TGTGCCAGCAGCATTGGACAGGGTCGAGAGACCCAGTACTTC. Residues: CASSIGQGRETQYF.

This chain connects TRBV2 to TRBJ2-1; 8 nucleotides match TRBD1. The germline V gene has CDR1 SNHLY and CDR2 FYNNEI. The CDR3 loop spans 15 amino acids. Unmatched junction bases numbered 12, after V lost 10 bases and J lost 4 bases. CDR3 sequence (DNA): TGTGCCAAAAACCCACGGACAGGGACATACAATGAGCAGTTCTTC. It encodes CAKNPRTGTYNEQFF. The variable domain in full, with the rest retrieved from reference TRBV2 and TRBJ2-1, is EPEVTQTPSHQVTQMGQEVILRCVPISNHLYFYWYRQILGQKVEFLVSFYNNEISEKSEIFDDQFSVERPDGSNFTLKIRSTKLEDSAMYFCAKNPRTGTYNEQFFGPGTRLTVL.

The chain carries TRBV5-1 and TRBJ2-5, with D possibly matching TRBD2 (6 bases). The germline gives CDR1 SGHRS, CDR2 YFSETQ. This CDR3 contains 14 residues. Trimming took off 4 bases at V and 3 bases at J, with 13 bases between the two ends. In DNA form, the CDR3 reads TGCGCCAGCAGCCCGGGACTTTCGGAAGAGACCCAGTACTTC. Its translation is CASSPGLSEETQYF.

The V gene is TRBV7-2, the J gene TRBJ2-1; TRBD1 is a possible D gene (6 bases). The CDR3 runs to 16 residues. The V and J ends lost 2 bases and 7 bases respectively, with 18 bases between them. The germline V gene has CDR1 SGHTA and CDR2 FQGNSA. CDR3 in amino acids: CASSLMMGAPLNEQFF. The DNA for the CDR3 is TGTGCCAGCAGCTTAATGATGGGGGCCCCGTTGAATGAGCAGTTCTTC.